The entry below gives a single T cell receptor (beta chain) sequence along with its context. The CDR3 contains 18 residues. Per the germline V gene, CDR1 is SEHNR and CDR2 is FQNEAQ (reference sequence). After removal of 5 bases from V and 5 bases from J, the junction contained 16 bases not matched to a gene. Libraries were prepared by immunoSEQ multiplex PCR; TCRdb keeps only in-frame clonotypes and omits some of them. The sample lists 40,000 or so clones; roughly nine tenths were seen once. This specimen comes from a study of T cell changes during pregnancy in multiple sclerosis. The sample here was CD8+ T cells from peripheral blood mononuclear cells, taken in the second trimester of pregnancy. The chain uses TRBV7-9 and TRBJ2-5; 11 bases are shared with TRBD1. This TCR was sampled from a female donor with multiple sclerosis, enrolled in a pregnancy study. The CDR3 bases are TGTGCCAGCAGCGAACTAAGAACTCGGACAGGGGGCAGGGAGACCCAGTACTTC. It codes for CASSELRTRTGGRETQYF.